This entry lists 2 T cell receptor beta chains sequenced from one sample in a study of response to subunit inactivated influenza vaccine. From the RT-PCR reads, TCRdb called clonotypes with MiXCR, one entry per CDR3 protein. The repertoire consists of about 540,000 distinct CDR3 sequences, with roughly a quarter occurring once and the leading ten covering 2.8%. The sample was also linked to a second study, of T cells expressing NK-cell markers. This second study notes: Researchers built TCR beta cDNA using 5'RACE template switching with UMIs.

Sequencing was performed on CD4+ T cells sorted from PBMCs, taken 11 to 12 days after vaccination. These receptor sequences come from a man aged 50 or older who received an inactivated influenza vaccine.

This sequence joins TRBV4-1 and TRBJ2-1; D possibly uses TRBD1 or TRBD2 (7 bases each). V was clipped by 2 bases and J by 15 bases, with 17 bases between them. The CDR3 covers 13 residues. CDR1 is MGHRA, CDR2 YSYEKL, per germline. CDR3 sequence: CASSQFLGGGWFF. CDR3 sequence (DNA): TGCGCCAGCAGCCAATTCTTGGGAGGGGGCTGGTTCTTC.

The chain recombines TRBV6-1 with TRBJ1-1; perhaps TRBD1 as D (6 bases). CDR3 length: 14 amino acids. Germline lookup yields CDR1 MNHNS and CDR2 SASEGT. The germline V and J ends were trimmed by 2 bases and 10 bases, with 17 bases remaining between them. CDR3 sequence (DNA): TGTGCCAGCAGTGAATTTAAGGGACGGGGGGCAGCTTTCTTT. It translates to CASSEFKGRGAAFF.